Following are 6 T cell receptor beta chains from one sample sequenced in a study of tumor-infiltrating lymphocytes in primary liver carcinoma. The source of the blood RNA was unsorted whole blood, and germline DNA was extracted as well. Starting from approximately 500 ng of total RNA, TCR beta cDNA was produced with a primer in the constant region. What produced the TCR beta libraries was three nested multiplex PCR rounds using slightly modified ARM-PCR. Use of TRBV1-TRBV30 forward primers with a C-beta reverse primer characterized the first two PCR rounds, which lasted around 9 cycles each. TCRdb used MiXCR to reprocess the multiplex PCR reads, holding one entry per CDR3 protein. The sample has about 330,000 distinct CDR3 sequences, 65% seen once; the top ten hold roughly 6%. Sequencing was performed on peripheral blood. All receptors come from a middle-aged man with primary liver carcinoma and hepatitis B virus infection.

V and J are TRBV6-2 or TRBV6-3 and TRBJ2-7; perhaps D is TRBD1 or TRBD2 (5 bases each). Germline V lookup: CDR1 MNHEY, CDR2 SVGEGT. V was shortened by 2 bases and J by 4 bases, with 24 bases between the two germline ends. The CDR3 has 18 amino acids. CDR3 loop: CASSYPLLGESAKYEQYF. For the CDR3, the DNA is TGTGCCAGCAGTTACCCCCTTTTGGGGGAGTCAGCCAAGTACGAGCAGTACTTC.

A note on this clonotype: A much larger clone differs by one base, so this may be a read error. CDR3 sequence reads: CASSLGTRGNTIYF. The DNA of the CDR3 is TGTGCCAGCAGTTTAGGGACAAGAGGAAACACCATATATTTT. The chain carries TRBV12-3 or TRBV12-4 and TRBJ1-3, with D possibly TRBD1 on 5 matching bases. The CDR3 contains 14 residues. Trimming removed 1 base at V and 4 bases at J, with 8 bases between.

Worth noting for this clonotype: Lacking the conserved final phenylalanine or tryptophan, this CDR3 likely reflects a read error. The chain carries TRBV6-5 and TRBJ2-2, with 9 positions matching TRBD2. CDR1 is MNHEY, CDR2 SVGAGI, per germline. The CDR3 is 17 amino acids. After removal of 3 bases from V and 5 bases from J, the junction contained 10 bases not matched to a gene. The CDR3 sequence is CASSYSLAGVRTGELFL. In nucleotides, the CDR3 is TGTGCCAGCAGTTATTCGTTAGCGGGAGTAAGAACCGGGGAGCTGTTTCTT.

The chain is built from TRBV12-3 or TRBV12-4 and TRBJ2-3, with TRBD2 identical over 10 bases. CDR3 length: 15 amino acids. The junction had 10 bases not matched to a gene; V was cut back by 3 bases and J by 10 bases. The CDR3 region has the DNA TGTGCCAGCAGTTTCTCCCTATCTAGCGGGAGCGCGCAGTATTTT. This gives the protein CASSFSLSSGSAQYF.

The chain joins TRBV5-8 to TRBJ2-1, with 9 nucleotides matching TRBD1. Germline CDR1 and CDR2: SGHTS and YDEGEE. This CDR3 has 14 residues. The V segment lost 4 bases and the J segment 6 bases; nucleotides outside the gene matches: 5. CDR3 amino acids: CASSHGTGTNEQFF. For the CDR3, the DNA is TGTGCCAGCAGCCATGGGACAGGGACCAATGAGCAGTTCTTC. Supplemented by reference TRBV5-8 and TRBJ2-1, the full variable domain reads EAGVTQSPTHLIKTRGQQATLRCSPISGHTSVYWYQQALGLGLQFLLWYDEGEERNRGNFPPRFSGRQFPNYSSELNVNALELEDSALYLCASSHGTGTNEQFFGPGTRLTVL.

The CDR3: CASSLAASGTPGELFF. Here the CDR3 DNA reads TGCGCCAGCAGCTTGGCGGCTAGCGGGACCCCCGGGGAGCTGTTTTTT. The rearrangement uses TRBV5-1 and TRBJ2-2; 9 nucleotides match TRBD2. With V trimmed by 0 bases and J by 6 bases, 6 bases remained unmatched. The CDR3 extends over 16 amino acids. The germline V gene has CDR1 SGHRS and CDR2 YFSETQ. The full variable domain, completed using reference TRBV5-1 and TRBJ2-2, is KAGVTQTPRYLIKTRGQQVTLSCSPISGHRSVSWYQQTPGQGLQFLFEYFSETQRNKGNFPGRFSGRQFSNSRSEMNVSTLELGDSALYLCASSLAASGTPGELFFGEGSRLTVL.